This T cell receptor (beta chain) was recovered during a study of T cell responses to AZD1222 COVID-19 vaccine (dated by TCRdb to 2020 to 2023). Study-wide context: TCR sequencing was performed for 230 to 250 trial participants, of whom approximately 200 were given two doses of AZD1222 and 26 were given two doses of MenACWY control vaccine. Enrollment into the trials was organized by age into subgroups of 18-55, 56-69 and 70-plus years, and those subgroups contained approximately 160, 26 and 62 TCR-sequenced participants, respectively.

Study-wide findings and limitations: In the small 56-69-year group, the increase in depth fell short of significance, most likely because of low power. Spike-specific TCR breadth and depth rose significantly after two AZD1222 doses compared with day 0 and with MenACWY recipients. Most participants were white British and females outnumbered males, and the authors suggested that clonal diversity may have been underestimated. Conclusions about previously exposed vaccinees are limited because only five or six AZD1222 recipients were SARS-CoV-2 seropositive at baseline. Because no day 14 peak-response samples were available, repertoires were characterized only after the peak T cell response. Reportedly, almost half of the unique spike-specific TCRs recognized epitopes lying outside the regions that are mutated in the B.1.351 and B.1.1.7 variants. The vaccine-associated CD4 TCRs covered the entire spike protein, and the dominant responses fell in regions 160-218 and 743-854.

This specimen's time point label, interpreted: about 28 days (+/-7) after the second vaccine dose. AZD1222 recipients given second doses at about 4 weeks or at about 12 weeks were pooled, since spike-specific TCR depth and breadth were not found to differ between the two schedules. Vaccinee samples were obtained from the UK trials COV001 and COV002, which included a single-blind randomized controlled phase 2/3 trial of AZD1222 (ChAdOx1 nCoV-19) in healthy adults. Trial participant PBMC samples were collected at day 0 and day 28 after the second dose for TCRbeta chain sequencing. In this sample, this clone turned up once. The target of this receptor is not known. Per-base qualities were not stored, and no clone one base away is much larger. The CDR3 regions of human TCRbeta chains were subjected to immunosequencing. From the authors' description of their analysis: TCRs in the repertoires were matched against a reference library of SARS-CoV-2-specific TCRs that had been generated with the MIRA antigen-specificity platform. Breadth was defined as the fraction of unique TCRs that were SARS-CoV-2-associated, and depth was defined as the fraction of total T cells that were SARS-CoV-2-associated. Using the MIRA data, each spike-specific TCR was assigned both to the spike region to which the TCR was reactive and to a CD4 or CD8 class. Log10-transformed breadth and depth values were compared by one-way ANOVA with Sidak's multiple comparisons tests. TCRdb obtained this table from immuneACCESS and retained in-frame rearrangements with V and J assigned. These tables miss some clones; where compared with another copy, unresolved V genes account for less than half of the shortfall, and the remainder is unexplained. The V and J calls and clone size are taken from that table; D and trimming were inferred from the DNA. Within this sample are some 160,000 clones, with approximately 90% of them counted one time only. Less than 1.3% of the sample is taken by the ten largest.

The input for sequencing was peripheral blood, taken 28 days after the second AZD1222 dose. The clonotype originates from an adult who received the AZD1222 COVID-19 vaccine.

CDR3 reads: CASSFTSGDAGELFF. The sequence in DNA is TGTGCCAGCAGCTTTACTAGCGGGGACGCCGGGGAGCTGTTTTTT. The chain is encoded by TRBV11-2 joined to TRBJ2-2; the central 10 bases match TRBD2. The cysteine opens and the phenylalanine closes a CDR3 of 15 amino acids. Only the CDR3 DNA stays, 45 bases, in frame from base 1. CDR1 SGHAT and CDR2 FQNNGV are derived from the germline V gene. V is pruned by 3 bases and J by 6 bases, leaving 4 bases of the junction without a gene match.